Ten or more counts support the clone carrying this T cell receptor beta chain. The target antigen is unknown. Library preparation (for TCRbeta) was performed with unique molecular identifiers. One entry per CDR3 protein results from TCRdb running MiXCR on the PCR reads. The sample yields 150,000 to 200,000 distinct CDR3 sequences, approximately 6% seen once. This sample was taken from a study of T-cell reconstitution after alpha-beta-depleted transplantation in children. Study results and caveats: By one year post-transplant, T-cell counts and diversity largely arose from T cells that were newly produced. Several hundred expanded graft clones reportedly were the source of alpha-beta T cells about two months after transplant.

The CDR3 has 15 amino acids. J was trimmed by 5 bases and V by 4 bases; bases with no gene match: 6. In germline, CDR1 is MGHRA, CDR2 YSYEKL. The clonotype originates from a girl under three years old with combined immunodeficiency, due to receive a stem cell transplant. The V gene is TRBV4-1, the J gene TRBJ2-5; 11 positions agree with TRBD1. Sequences were derived from PBMCs, sampled before TCRalphabeta/CD19-depleted stem cell transplant. CDR3 protein: CASSLRTGGRETQYF. The CDR3 DNA sequence: TGCGCCAGCAGCCTTAGGACAGGGGGCCGGGAGACCCAGTACTTC.